This T cell receptor (beta chain) was sequenced in a study of lymphopenia after photon versus proton radiotherapy. The CDR3 extends over 15 amino acids. The germline gives CDR1 SGHTA, CDR2 FQGTGA. The ends were cut back, 4 bases at V and 2 bases at J, with 13 bases in the middle. TCRdb's table, derived via immunoSEQ multiplex PCR, lists solely in-frame clones and lacks some. The sample yields 70,000 or so clones, roughly 93% seen once. The material sequenced was peripheral blood, taken from a patient treated with photon-based radiotherapy. The TCR sequence derives from a woman in her seventies with pancreatic cancer. The chain employs TRBV7-3 and TRBJ2-3, with D possibly being TRBD1 (5 bases). CDR3 nucleotides: TGTGCCAGCAGCTCCACAGGTGGATTCACAGATACGCAGTATTTT. This codes for CASSSTGGFTDTQYF.